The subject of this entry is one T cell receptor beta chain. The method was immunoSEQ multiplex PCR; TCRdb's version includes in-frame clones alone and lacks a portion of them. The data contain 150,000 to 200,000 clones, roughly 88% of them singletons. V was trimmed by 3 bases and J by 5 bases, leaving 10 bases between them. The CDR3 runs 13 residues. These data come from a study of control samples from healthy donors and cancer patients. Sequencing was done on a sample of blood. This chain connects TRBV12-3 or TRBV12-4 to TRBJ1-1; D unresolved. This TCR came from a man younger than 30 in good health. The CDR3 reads CASSLVDGTEAFF. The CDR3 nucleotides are TGTGCCAGCAGTTTGGTGGATGGGACTGAAGCTTTCTTT.